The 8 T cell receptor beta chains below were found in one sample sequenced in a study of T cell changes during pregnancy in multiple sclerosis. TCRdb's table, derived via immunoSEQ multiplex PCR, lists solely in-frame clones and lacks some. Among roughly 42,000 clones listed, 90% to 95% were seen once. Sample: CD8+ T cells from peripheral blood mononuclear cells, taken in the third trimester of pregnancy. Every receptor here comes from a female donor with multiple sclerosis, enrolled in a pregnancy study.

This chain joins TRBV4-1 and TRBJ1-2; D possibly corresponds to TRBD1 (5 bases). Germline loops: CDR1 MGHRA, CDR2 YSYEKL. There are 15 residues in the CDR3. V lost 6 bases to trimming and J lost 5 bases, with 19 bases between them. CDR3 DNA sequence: TGCGCCAGCAGTCAGGGAGGCGACGCCGCGTATGGCTACACCTTC. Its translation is CASSQGGDAAYGYTF.

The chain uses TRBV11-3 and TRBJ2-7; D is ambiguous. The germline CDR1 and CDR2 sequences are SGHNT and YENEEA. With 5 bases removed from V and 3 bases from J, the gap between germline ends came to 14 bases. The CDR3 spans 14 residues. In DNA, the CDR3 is TGTGCCAGCAGCCCTACCTACGGTAACTACGAGCAGTACTTC. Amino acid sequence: CASSPTYGNYEQYF.

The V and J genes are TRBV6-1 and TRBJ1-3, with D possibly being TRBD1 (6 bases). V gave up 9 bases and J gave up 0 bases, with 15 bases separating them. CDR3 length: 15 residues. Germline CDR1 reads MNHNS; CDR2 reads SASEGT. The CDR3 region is CASEGEGSSGNTIYF. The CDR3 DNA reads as TGTGCCAGTGAGGGGGAGGGGAGCTCTGGAAACACCATATATTTT.

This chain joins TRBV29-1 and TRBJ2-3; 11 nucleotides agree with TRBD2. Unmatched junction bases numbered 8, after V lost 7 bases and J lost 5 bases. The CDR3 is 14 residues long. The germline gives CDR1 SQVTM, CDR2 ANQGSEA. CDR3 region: CSGGLAGGLDTQYF. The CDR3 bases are TGCAGCGGGGGGCTAGCGGGGGGCCTAGATACGCAGTATTTT.

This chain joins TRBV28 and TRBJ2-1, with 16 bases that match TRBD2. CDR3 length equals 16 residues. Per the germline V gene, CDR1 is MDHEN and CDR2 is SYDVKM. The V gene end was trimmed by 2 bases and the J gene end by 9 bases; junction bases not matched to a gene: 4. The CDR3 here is CASSLVGLAGGVEQFF. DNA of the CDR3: TGTGCCAGCAGTTTAGTGGGACTAGCGGGAGGGGTTGAGCAGTTCTTC.

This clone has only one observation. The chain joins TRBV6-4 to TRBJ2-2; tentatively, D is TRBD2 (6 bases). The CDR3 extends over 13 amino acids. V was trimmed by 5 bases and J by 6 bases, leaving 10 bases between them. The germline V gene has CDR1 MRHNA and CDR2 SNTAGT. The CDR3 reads CASSPREAGELFF. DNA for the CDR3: TGTGCCAGCAGTCCCAGGGAGGCCGGGGAGCTGTTTTTT.

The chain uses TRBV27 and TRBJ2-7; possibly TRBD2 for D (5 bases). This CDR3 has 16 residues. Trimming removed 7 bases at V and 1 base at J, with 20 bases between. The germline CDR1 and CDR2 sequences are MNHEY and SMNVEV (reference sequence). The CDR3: CASTPSLGEVSYEQYF. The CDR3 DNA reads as TGTGCCAGCACCCCATCCCTGGGAGAGGTTTCCTACGAGCAGTACTTC.

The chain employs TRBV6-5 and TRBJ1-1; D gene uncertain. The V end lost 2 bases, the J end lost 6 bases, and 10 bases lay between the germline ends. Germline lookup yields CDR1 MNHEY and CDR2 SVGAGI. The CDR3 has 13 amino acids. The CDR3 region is CASSYPGQPEAFF. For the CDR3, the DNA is TGTGCCAGCAGTTACCCTGGGCAGCCTGAAGCTTTCTTT.